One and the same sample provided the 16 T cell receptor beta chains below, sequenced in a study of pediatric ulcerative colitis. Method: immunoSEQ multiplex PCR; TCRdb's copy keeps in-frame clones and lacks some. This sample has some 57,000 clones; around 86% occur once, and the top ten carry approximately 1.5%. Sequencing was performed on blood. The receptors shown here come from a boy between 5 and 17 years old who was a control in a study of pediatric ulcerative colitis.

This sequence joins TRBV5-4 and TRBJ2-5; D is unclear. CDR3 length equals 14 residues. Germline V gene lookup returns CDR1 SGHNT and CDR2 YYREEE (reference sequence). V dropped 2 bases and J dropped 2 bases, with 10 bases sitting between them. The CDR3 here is CASSFQILQETQYF. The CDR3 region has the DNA TGTGCCAGCAGCTTTCAAATACTTCAAGAGACCCAGTACTTC.

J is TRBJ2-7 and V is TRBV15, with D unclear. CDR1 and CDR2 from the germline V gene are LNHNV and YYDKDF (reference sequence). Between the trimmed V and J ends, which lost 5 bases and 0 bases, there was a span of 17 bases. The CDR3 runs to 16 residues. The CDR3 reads CATSSPSDGHSYEQYF. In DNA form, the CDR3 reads TGTGCCACCAGCTCACCCTCCGACGGGCACTCCTACGAGCAGTACTTC.

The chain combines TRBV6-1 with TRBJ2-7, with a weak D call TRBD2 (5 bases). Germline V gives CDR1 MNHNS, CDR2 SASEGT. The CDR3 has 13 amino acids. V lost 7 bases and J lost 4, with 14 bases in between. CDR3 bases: TGTGCCAGCACCCACCGGACGGGATACGAGCAGTACTTC. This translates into CASTHRTGYEQYF.

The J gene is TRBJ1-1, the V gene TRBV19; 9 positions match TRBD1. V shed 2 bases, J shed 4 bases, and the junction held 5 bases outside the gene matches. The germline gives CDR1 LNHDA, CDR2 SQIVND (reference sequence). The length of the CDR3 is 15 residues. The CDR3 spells CASSIIPTGGTEAFF. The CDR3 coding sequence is TGTGCCAGTAGTATAATCCCGACAGGGGGCACTGAAGCTTTCTTT.

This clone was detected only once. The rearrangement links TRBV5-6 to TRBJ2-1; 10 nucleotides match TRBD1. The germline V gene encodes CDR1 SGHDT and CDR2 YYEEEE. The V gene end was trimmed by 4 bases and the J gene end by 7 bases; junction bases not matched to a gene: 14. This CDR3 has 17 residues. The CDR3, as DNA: TGTGCCAGCAGCACTAACCCAGACAGGGGGCGCAGAAATGAGCAGTTCTTC. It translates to CASSTNPDRGRRNEQFF.

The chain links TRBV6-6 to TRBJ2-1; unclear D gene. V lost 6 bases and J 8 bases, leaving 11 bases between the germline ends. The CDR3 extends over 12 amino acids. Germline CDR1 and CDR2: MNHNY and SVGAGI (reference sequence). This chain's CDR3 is CASSPPRHEQFF. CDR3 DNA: TGTGCCAGCAGCCCCCCTCGGCATGAGCAGTTCTTC.

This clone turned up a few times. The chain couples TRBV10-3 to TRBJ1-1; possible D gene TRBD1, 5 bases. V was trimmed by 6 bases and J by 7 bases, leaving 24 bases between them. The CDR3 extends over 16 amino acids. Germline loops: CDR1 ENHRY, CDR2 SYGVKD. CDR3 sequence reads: CAISRPPGPLTIEAFF. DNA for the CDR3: TGTGCCATCAGCCGCCCCCCAGGGCCCCTGACCATTGAAGCTTTCTTT.

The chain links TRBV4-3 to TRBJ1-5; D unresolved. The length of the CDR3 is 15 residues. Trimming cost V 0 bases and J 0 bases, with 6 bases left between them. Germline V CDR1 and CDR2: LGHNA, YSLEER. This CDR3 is CASSQDFNSNQPQHF. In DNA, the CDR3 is TGCGCCAGCAGCCAAGACTTTAATAGCAATCAGCCCCAGCATTTT.

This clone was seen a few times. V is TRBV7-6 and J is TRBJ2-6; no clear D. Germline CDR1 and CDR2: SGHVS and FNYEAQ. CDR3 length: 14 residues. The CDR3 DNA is TGTGCAGGGTATATAAGCTCTGGGGCCAACGTCCTGACTTTC. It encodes CAGYISSGANVLTF. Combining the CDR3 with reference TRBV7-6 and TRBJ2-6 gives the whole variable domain GAGVSQSPRYKVTKRGQDVALRCDPISGHVSLYWYRQALGQGPEFLTYFNYEAQQDKSGLPNDRFSAERPEGSISTLTIQRTEQRDSAMYRCAGYISSGANVLTFGAGSRLTVL.

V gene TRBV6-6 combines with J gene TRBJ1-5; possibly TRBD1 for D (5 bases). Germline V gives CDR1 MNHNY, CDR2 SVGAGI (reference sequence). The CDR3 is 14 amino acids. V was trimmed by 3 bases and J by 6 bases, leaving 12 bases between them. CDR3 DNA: TGTGCCAGCAGTTATTCGGGGGGAACTCAGCCCCAGCATTTT. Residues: CASSYSGGTQPQHF.

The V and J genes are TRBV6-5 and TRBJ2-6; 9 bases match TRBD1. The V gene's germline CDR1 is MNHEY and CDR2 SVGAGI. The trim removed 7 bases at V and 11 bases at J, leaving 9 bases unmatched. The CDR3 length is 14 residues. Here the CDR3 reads CASKRDRDKHVLTF. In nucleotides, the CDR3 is TGTGCCAGCAAGAGGGACAGGGATAAGCACGTCCTGACTTTC.

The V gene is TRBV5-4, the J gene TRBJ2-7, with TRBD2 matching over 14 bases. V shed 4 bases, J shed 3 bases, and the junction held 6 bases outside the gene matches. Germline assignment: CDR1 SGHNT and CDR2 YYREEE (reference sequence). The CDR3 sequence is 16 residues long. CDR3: CASSTRTSGGYYEQYF. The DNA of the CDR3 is TGTGCCAGCAGCACGAGGACTAGCGGGGGGTACTACGAGCAGTACTTC.

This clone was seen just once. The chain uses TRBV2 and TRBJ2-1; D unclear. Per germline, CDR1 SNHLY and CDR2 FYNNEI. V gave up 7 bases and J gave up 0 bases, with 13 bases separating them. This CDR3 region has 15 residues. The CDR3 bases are TGTGCCAGCATTCAAGCGTCAAGCTCCTACAATGAGCAGTTCTTC. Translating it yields CASIQASSSYNEQFF.

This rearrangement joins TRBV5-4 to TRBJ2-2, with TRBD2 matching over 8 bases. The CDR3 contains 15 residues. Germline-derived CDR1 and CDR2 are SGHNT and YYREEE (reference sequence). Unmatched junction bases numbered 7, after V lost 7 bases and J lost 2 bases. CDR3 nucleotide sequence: TGTGCCAGCTTCCAACTAGCGGTTAACACCGGGGAGCTGTTTTTT. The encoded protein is CASFQLAVNTGELFF.

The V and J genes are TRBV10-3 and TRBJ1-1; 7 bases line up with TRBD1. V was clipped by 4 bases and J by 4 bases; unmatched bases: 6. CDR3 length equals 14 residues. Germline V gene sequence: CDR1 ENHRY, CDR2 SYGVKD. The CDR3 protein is CAISVGEGATEAFF. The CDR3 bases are TGTGCCATCAGTGTAGGTGAGGGGGCCACTGAAGCTTTCTTT.

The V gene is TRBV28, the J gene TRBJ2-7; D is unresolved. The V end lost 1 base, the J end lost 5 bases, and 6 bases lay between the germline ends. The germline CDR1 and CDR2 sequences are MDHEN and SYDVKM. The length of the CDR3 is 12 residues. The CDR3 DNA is TGTGCCAGCAGTTTATTAGGCCACGAGCAGTACTTC. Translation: CASSLLGHEQYF.